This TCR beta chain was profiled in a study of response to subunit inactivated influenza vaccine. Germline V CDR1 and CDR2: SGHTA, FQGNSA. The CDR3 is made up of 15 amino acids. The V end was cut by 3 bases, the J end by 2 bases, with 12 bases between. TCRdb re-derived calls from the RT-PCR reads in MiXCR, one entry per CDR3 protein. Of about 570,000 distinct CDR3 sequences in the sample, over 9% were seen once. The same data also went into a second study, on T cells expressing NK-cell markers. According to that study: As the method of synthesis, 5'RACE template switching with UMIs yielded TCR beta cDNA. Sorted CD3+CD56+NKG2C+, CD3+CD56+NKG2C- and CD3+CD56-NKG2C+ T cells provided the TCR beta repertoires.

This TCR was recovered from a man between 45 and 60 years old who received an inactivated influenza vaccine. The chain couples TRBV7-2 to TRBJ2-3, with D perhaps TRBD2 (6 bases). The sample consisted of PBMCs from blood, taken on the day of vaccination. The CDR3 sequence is CASSFREPYTDTQYF. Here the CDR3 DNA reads TGTGCCAGCAGCTTCCGGGAGCCTTACACAGATACGCAGTATTTT.